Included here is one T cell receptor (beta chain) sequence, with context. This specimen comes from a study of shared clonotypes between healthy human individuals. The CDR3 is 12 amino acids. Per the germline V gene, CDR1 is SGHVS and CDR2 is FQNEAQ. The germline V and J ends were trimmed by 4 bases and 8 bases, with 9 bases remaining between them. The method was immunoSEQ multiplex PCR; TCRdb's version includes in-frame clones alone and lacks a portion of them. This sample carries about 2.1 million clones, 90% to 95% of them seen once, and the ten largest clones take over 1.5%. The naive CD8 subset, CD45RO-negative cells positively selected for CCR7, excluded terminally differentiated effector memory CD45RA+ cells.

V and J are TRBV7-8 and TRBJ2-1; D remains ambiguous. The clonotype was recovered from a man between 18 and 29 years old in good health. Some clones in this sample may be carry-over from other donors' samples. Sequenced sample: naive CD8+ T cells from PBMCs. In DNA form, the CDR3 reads TGTGCCAGCAGCTCGCACTGGGATGAGCAGTTCTTC. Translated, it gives CASSSHWDEQFF.